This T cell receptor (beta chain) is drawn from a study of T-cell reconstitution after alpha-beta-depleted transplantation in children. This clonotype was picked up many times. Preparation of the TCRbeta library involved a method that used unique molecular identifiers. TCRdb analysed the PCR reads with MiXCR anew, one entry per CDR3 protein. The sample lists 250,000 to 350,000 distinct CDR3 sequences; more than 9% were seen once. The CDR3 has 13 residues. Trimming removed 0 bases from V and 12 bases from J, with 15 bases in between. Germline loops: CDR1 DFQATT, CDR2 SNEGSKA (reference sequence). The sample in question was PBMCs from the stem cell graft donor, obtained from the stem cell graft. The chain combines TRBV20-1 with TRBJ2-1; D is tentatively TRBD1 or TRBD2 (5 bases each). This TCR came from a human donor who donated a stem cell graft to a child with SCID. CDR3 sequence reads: CSAREEGAGGQFF. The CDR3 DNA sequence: TGCAGTGCTAGAGAGGAAGGGGCTGGGGGGCAGTTCTTC.